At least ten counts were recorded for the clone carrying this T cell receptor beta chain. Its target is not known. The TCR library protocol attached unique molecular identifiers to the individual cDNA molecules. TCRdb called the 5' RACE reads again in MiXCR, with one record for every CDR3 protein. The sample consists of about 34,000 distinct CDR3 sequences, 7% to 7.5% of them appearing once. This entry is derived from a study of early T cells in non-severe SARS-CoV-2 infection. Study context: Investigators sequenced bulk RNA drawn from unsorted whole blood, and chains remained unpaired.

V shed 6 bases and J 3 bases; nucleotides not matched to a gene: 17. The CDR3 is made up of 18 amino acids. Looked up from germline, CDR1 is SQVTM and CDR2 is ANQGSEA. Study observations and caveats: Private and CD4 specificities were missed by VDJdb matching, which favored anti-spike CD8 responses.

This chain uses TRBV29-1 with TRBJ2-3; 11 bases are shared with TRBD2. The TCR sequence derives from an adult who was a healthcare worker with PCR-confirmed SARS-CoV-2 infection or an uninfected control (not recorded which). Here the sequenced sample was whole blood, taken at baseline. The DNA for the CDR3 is TGCAGCGTGGACGGATTAGCGGGAGGGCCGGAAGGGACAGATACGCAGTATTTT. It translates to CSVDGLAGGPEGTDTQYF.